This passage covers 12 T cell receptor beta chains from one sample sequenced in a study of T cells in women clearing cervical HPV infection. Here immunoSEQ multiplex PCR was the method, and the copy in TCRdb shows in-frame clones only, minus some. The sample's table shows tens of thousands of clones. Material for sequencing was blood buffy coat. The receptors here all came from a woman between 18 and 75 years old with a cervical HPV16 infection that either progressed to CIN3+ or cleared (not recorded which).

As to this clone: The CDR3 is cut off 3 residues early in the read; its end comes from the germline J gene. The V and J genes are TRBV11-3 and TRBJ2-2; 7 bases agree with TRBD1. The germline CDR1 and CDR2 sequences are SGHNT and YENEEA. Trimming took 2 bases from V and 1 from J; bases not matched to a gene: 1. The length of the CDR3 is 15 residues. The CDR3 loop reads CASSLTGVNTGELFF. The CDR3 DNA, read in part, is TGTGCCAGCAGCTTAACAGGGGTGAACACCGGGGAG.

Note on this clone: The read halts 3 residues ahead of the CDR3 end, with the missing end drawn from the germline J gene. The rearrangement links TRBV5-1 to TRBJ1-1, with 9 bases lining up with TRBD1. With V trimmed by 5 bases and J by 2 bases, 7 bases remained unmatched. The CDR3 runs 15 residues. CDR1 and CDR2 (germline): SGHRS, YFSETQ. The CDR3 loop reads CASRSQTGGNTEAFF. CDR3 DNA (partial): TGCGCCAGCAGGTCCCAGACAGGGGGAAACACTGAA.

Worth noting for this clone: The DNA ends 3 residues before the CDR3 does, and the rest of the CDR3 is filled in from the germline J gene. This chain links TRBV7-3 with TRBJ2-1; TRBD1 matches at 12 bases. After removal of 1 base from V and 9 bases from J, the junction contained 4 bases not matched to a gene. The CDR3 spans 15 residues. The V gene's germline CDR1 is SGHTA and CDR2 FQGTGA. The covered CDR3 bases are TGTGCCAGCAGCTTAATGGGACAGGGGGCGGCTGAG. Its translation: CASSLMGQGAAE. In full, the CDR3 reads CASSLMGQGAAEQFF.

As to this clone: The read ends 3 residues before the CDR3 terminus; that terminus is restored from the germline J gene. V gene TRBV14 combines with J gene TRBJ2-7; D is perhaps TRBD2 (5 bases). CDR1 is SGHDN, CDR2 FVKESK, per germline. The CDR3 is made up of 14 amino acids. V lost 3 bases, J lost 3 bases, and 12 bases lay in between. CDR3 DNA (partial): TGTGCCAGCAGCCAGCGGACTGGATTCTACGAG. This sequence encodes CASSQRTGFYE. From start to end, the CDR3 is CASSQRTGFYEQYF.

In the case of this clone: The read stops 3 residues short of the end of the CDR3; the missing end is completed from the germline J gene. The gene calls are TRBV2 and TRBJ1-1; D remains ambiguous. This CDR3 region has 15 residues. The V end was cut by 2 bases, the J end by 0 bases, with 10 bases between. Germline V gives CDR1 SNHLY, CDR2 FYNNEI. CDR3 DNA (partial): TGTGCCAGCAGTGAATTCTGGCTTCTGAACACTGAA. Translating it yields CASSEFWLLNTE. The full CDR3 sequence reads CASSEFWLLNTEAFF.

To note about this clone: The observed sequence ends 3 residues before the CDR3 terminus, with the missing tail filled in from the germline J gene. The V and J genes are TRBV12-3 or TRBV12-4 and TRBJ2-7; D is ambiguous. Trimming took off 3 bases at V and 0 bases at J, with 12 bases between the two ends. This CDR3 is 15 amino acids long. CDR3: CASSLSGLSSYEQYF. The CDR3 bases that were read are TGTGCCAGCAGTTTGTCAGGATTGAGCTCCTACGAG.

CDR3 in amino acids: CASSLTGGRTEAFF. The DNA read from the CDR3 is TGTGCCAGCAGCTTAACGGGGGGAAGAACTGAA. The chain recombines TRBV7-3 with TRBJ1-1, with D maybe TRBD1 (5 bases). The read terminates 3 residues ahead of where the CDR3 ends, so the germline J gene completes it. The CDR3 has 14 residues. The V gene lost 0 bases and the J gene lost 5 bases, with 10 bases spanning the gap. Germline CDR1 is SGHTA and CDR2 is FQGTGA.

According to its frequency, this clone is medium-sized (0.01 to 0.1%). From the germline J gene comes the end of the CDR3, since the read stops 3 residues before it. The gene calls are TRBV18 and TRBJ2-5; TRBD1 is a possible D gene (6 bases). The CDR3 has 15 residues. Germline CDR1 and CDR2: KGHSH and LQKENI. Trimming removed 2 bases from V and 2 bases from J, with 12 bases in between. This CDR3 reads CASSPNQGKQETQYF. The CDR3 bases that were read are TGTGCCAGCTCACCAAACCAGGGGAAACAAGAGACC.

Concerning this clone itself: The read gets to within 3 residues of the CDR3 end, and the germline J gene fills in the rest. J is TRBJ2-5 and V is TRBV11-3, with 7 bases fitting TRBD1. CDR1 SGHNT and CDR2 YENEEA come from the germline V gene. The V segment lost 5 bases and the J segment 2 bases; nucleotides outside the gene matches: 8. This CDR3 comprises 15 residues. The chain's CDR3 is CASSPPGQRQETQYF. The covered CDR3 bases are TGTGCCAGCAGCCCGCCGGGACAGAGGCAAGAGACC. Combining the CDR3 with reference TRBV11-3 and TRBJ2-5 gives the whole variable domain EAGVVQSPRYKIIEKKQPVAFWCNPISGHNTLYWYLQNLGQGPELLIRYENEEAVDDSQLPKDRFSAERLKGVDSTLKIQPAELGDSAVYLCASSPPGQRQETQYFGPGTRLLVL.

For this clone: The read falls 3 residues short of the CDR3 end, and the missing part is taken from the germline J gene. The gene calls are TRBV4-1 and TRBJ2-1; 7 positions agree with TRBD1. The CDR3 loop spans 15 amino acids. Germline loops: CDR1 MGHRA, CDR2 YSYEKL. The ends lost 1 base at V and 4 bases at J; junction bases unmatched: 4. CDR3 DNA (partial): TGCGCCAGCAGCCAAGTAGGGACAGCTTACAATGAG. Its translation is CASSQVGTAYNE. The full CDR3 protein is CASSQVGTAYNEQFF.

About this clone: The observed sequence ends 3 residues before the CDR3 terminus, with the missing tail filled in from the germline J gene. V gene TRBV23-1 combines with J gene TRBJ2-1, with D possibly being TRBD2 (7 bases). TRBV23-1 is identified as an open reading frame with a role that is uncertain. The V gene lost 3 bases and the J gene lost 5 bases, with 20 bases spanning the gap. This CDR3 is 17 amino acids long. The DNA read from the CDR3 is TGCGCCAGCAGTCATTCCGTGGGGGGGCCAGAAGACAATGAG. Translating it yields CASSHSVGGPEDNE. The entire CDR3 protein reads CASSHSVGGPEDNEQFF.

A note on this clone: Read coverage stops 3 residues before the CDR3 terminus; the germline J gene supplies the remainder. V gene TRBV7-2 combines with J gene TRBJ2-7; D may be TRBD1 (6 bases). The CDR3 extends over 13 amino acids. Germline CDR1 and CDR2: SGHTA and FQGNSA. V was cut by 5 bases and J by 4 bases, with 12 bases left in between. The DNA read from the CDR3 is TGTGCCAGCAGCCTTGAGGACAGATACGAG. It encodes CASSLEDRYE. The entire CDR3 protein is CASSLEDRYEQYF. Complete variable domain (other parts from reference TRBV7-2 and TRBJ2-7): GAGVSQSPSNKVTEKGKDVELRCDPISGHTALYWYRQSLGQGLEFLIYFQGNSAPDKSGLPSDRFSAERTGGSVSTLTIQRTQQEDSAVYLCASSLEDRYEQYFGPGTRLTVT.